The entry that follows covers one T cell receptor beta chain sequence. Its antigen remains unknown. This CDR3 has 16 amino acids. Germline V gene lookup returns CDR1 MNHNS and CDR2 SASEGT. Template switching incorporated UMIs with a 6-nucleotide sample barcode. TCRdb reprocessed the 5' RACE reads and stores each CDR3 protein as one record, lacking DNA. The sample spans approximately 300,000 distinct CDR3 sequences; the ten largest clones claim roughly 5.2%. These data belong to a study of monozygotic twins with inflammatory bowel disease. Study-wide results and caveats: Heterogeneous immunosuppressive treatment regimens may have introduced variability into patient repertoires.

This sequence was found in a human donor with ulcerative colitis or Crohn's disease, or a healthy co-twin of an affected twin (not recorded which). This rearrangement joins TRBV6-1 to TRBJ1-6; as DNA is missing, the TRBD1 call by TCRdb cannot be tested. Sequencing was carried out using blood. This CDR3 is CASSRTGESYNSPLHF.